The 26 T cell receptor beta chains in this list originate from one sample, sequenced in a study of blood T cells in healthy people across ages. Alongside a J-beta primer mix, a sample-barcoded 5' primer served in a second PCR lasting about 7 to 11 cycles. TCRdb processed the 5' RACE reads anew with MiXCR; each CDR3 protein has one entry. Of about 970,000 distinct CDR3 sequences listed, just over 50% are singletons. Sequenced material: blood. Receptors were obtained from a woman in her fifties or sixties in good health.

V gene TRBV27 combines with J gene TRBJ2-1, with D possibly being TRBD2 (6 bases). The germline V gene has CDR1 MNHEY and CDR2 SMNVEV (reference sequence). The V and J ends lost 6 bases and 9 bases respectively, with 15 bases between them. The CDR3 spans 13 residues. The CDR3, as DNA: TGTGCCAGCAGACCGACTAGGTTCACTGAGCAGTTCTTC. This translates into CASRPTRFTEQFF.

The genes are TRBV7-2 and TRBJ2-6; weak D call: TRBD2 (5 bases). This CDR3 comprises 13 residues. Germline CDR1 reads SGHTA; CDR2 reads FQGNSA. V lost 8 bases, J lost 4 bases, and 9 bases lay in between. The CDR3 reads CASATGGANVLTF. The CDR3, as DNA: TGTGCCAGCGCGACGGGGGGGGCCAACGTCCTGACTTTC.

This clonotype has just one count. A junction end diverges from the germline sequence, so it may reflect a read error. This chain connects TRBV7-6 to TRBJ2-5, with 10 nucleotides matching TRBD1. Germline V CDR1 and CDR2: SGHVS, FNYEAQ. CDR3 length: 16 amino acids. The CDR3 nucleotides read TGTGCCTGCAGCTCTCCGTTGACAGGGGGCGCAGAGACCCAGTACTTC. Residues: CACSSPLTGGAETQYF.

This clonotype was detected a few times. The rearrangement joins TRBV20-1 to TRBJ2-5; no clear D. V shed 7 bases and J shed 7 bases, with 16 bases lying between them. In germline, CDR1 is DFQATT, CDR2 SNEGSKA (reference sequence). There are 12 residues in the CDR3. CDR3 protein: CSVTGPSATQYF. The CDR3 DNA sequence: TGCAGTGTAACCGGGCCGTCGGCGACCCAGTACTTC.

This clonotype was picked up one time. The junction shows a germline mismatch at one end, possibly a read error. The chain joins TRBV7-2 to TRBJ2-3; D ambiguous. Germline V gene lookup returns CDR1 SGHTA and CDR2 FQGNSA. The CDR3 is made up of 15 amino acids. CDR3 sequence reads: CASSIANSGPDTQYF. Here the CDR3 DNA reads TGTGCCAGCAGCATAGCCAATTCCGGTCCAGATACGCAGTATTTT.

The CDR3 region is CASSRVAGELFF. The CDR3 DNA reads as TGTGCCAGCAGCAGAGTAGCCGGGGAGCTGTTTTTT. The chain is built from TRBV11-1 and TRBJ2-2, with D unresolved. The CDR3 has 12 residues. Germline V gives CDR1 SGHAT, CDR2 FQDESV (reference sequence). Trimming removed 5 bases at V and 6 bases at J, with 7 bases between.

For this clonotype: A read error may produce the germline difference seen at one junction end. The chain has TRBV6-1 and TRBJ2-5; 9 positions agree with TRBD2. Germline CDR1 reads MNHNS; CDR2 reads SASEGT. The CDR3 length is 15 residues. DNA for the CDR3: TGTGCTAGCACCGGAGCTAGCGGGACGCAAGAGACCCAGTACTTC. It is translated as CASTGASGTQETQYF.

The rearrangement uses TRBV4-2 and TRBJ2-5; no firm D call. Deletions cut 0 bases from V and 4 bases from J, with 12 bases between. The CDR3 is 15 residues long. The germline gives CDR1 LGHNA, CDR2 YNFKEQ. CDR3 region: CASSQDLLGLETQYF. The CDR3 nucleotides read TGTGCCAGCAGCCAAGATCTGCTAGGGTTAGAGACCCAGTACTTC.

The CDR3 nucleotides are TGTGCCAGCTCAGGGCGGCCCCAGATTGGGGGCACAGATACGCAGTATTTT. It yields the protein CASSGRPQIGGTDTQYF. The V call is TRBV18, the J call TRBJ2-3; D not resolved. Per germline, CDR1 KGHSH and CDR2 LQKENI. This CDR3 is built from 17 residues. V was trimmed by 5 bases and J by 1 base, leaving 19 bases between them.

The chain links TRBV5-1 to TRBJ2-5, with TRBD2 as a possible D gene (5 bases). The CDR3 has 15 residues. CDR1 is SGHRS and CDR2 is YFSETQ in the germline V gene. The V end lost 1 base, the J end lost 2 bases, and 12 bases lay between the germline ends. The CDR3 region has the DNA TGCGCCAGCAGCTTGAGGTCTAGCCGACAAGAGACCCAGTACTTC. This translates into CASSLRSSRQETQYF.

This clonotype was recorded many times. This chain links TRBV29-1 with TRBJ2-7, with 11 bases aligning to TRBD2. The V segment lost 3 bases and the J segment 4 bases; nucleotides outside the gene matches: 2. Germline CDR1 and CDR2: SQVTM and ANQGSEA. This CDR3 region has 13 residues. CDR3 residues: CSVEGLAEYEQYF. The CDR3 DNA follows: TGCAGCGTTGAGGGACTAGCGGAGTACGAGCAGTACTTC.

This clonotype has more than one count but fewer than ten. J is TRBJ2-7 and V is TRBV6-1; TRBD2 might be the D (5 bases). The DNA end is a closer match to TRBJ2-5, so the J assignment may be wrong. The CDR3 contains 15 residues. Germline lookup yields CDR1 MNHNS and CDR2 SASEGT. This chain's CDR3 is CASKRAVPLRETQYF. The CDR3 region has the DNA TGTGCCAGCAAGAGGGCAGTACCGTTGCGGGAGACCCAGTACTTC.

The chain employs TRBV20-1 and TRBJ2-5; a possible D gene is TRBD1 (5 bases). CDR1 and CDR2 (germline): DFQATT, SNEGSKA (reference sequence). Trimming removed 8 bases from V and 5 bases from J, with 12 bases in between. The CDR3 consists of 11 residues. CDR3 nucleotide sequence: TGCAGTATCGACAGTCGGGAGACCCAGTACTTC. Translated: CSIDSRETQYF.

This chain connects TRBV20-1 to TRBJ2-1, with 11 bases identical to TRBD2. This CDR3 contains 13 residues. V trimming: 0 bases; J trimming: 14 bases; junction bases outside the gene matches: 6. The germline V gene has CDR1 DFQATT and CDR2 SNEGSKA (reference sequence). The CDR3 spells CSARENSGRAEFF. DNA of the CDR3: TGCAGTGCTAGAGAGAATAGCGGGAGGGCTGAGTTCTTC.

Many counts were recorded for this clonotype. J is TRBJ2-5 and V is TRBV6-2 or TRBV6-3; 8 bases fit TRBD1. Germline-derived CDR1 and CDR2 are MNHEY and SVGEGT. The V segment lost 2 bases and the J segment 3 bases; nucleotides outside the gene matches: 2. There are 14 residues in the CDR3. The CDR3 sequence: CASSYRTGKETQYF. The DNA for the CDR3 is TGTGCCAGCAGTTACCGGACAGGGAAAGAGACCCAGTACTTC.

This clonotype was seen more than once but under ten times. The V call is TRBV20-1, the J call TRBJ2-1; 9 bases map to TRBD2. The length of the CDR3 is 14 residues. J gave up 6 bases and V 3 bases, and 6 bases lay outside the gene matches. The germline CDR1 and CDR2 sequences are DFQATT and SNEGSKA (reference sequence). The CDR3 here is CSASDSGSLNEQFF. The CDR3 DNA is TGCAGTGCTAGTGATAGCGGGAGCCTCAATGAGCAGTTCTTC.

V and J are TRBV9 and TRBJ2-7, with D possibly matching TRBD2 (6 bases). Trimming removed 0 bases from V and 5 bases from J, with 15 bases in between. The CDR3 runs to 15 residues. The germline V gene encodes CDR1 SGDLS and CDR2 YYNGEE. CDR3 sequence reads: CASSVGAGTGDEQYF. Here the CDR3 DNA reads TGTGCCAGCAGCGTAGGGGCAGGGACTGGAGACGAGCAGTACTTC.

The gene calls are TRBV20-1 and TRBJ2-4; no firm D call. The CDR3 sequence is 16 residues long. Trimming stripped 0 bases from V and 5 bases from J, with 17 bases between. The V gene's germline CDR1 is DFQATT and CDR2 SNEGSKA (reference sequence). Here the CDR3 reads CSARDTTSPPQNIQYF. The CDR3, as DNA: TGCAGTGCTAGAGATACGACCAGTCCCCCCCAAAACATTCAGTACTTC.

The chain couples TRBV2 to TRBJ2-7; tentatively, D is TRBD2 (6 bases). CDR3 length: 11 residues. Germline V gives CDR1 SNHLY, CDR2 FYNNEI. V was pared by 4 bases and J by 8 bases, with 9 bases between. The CDR3 nucleotides read TGTGCCAGCAGTGTTGGCGGGAAGCAGTACTTC. The encoded protein is CASSVGGKQYF.

This chain connects TRBV6-2 or TRBV6-3 to TRBJ2-1; unclear D gene. V was pared by 4 bases and J by 4 bases, with 5 bases between. The length of the CDR3 is 12 residues. Germline lookup yields CDR1 MNHEY and CDR2 SVGEGT. This CDR3 reads CASSSPYNEQFF. The CDR3 DNA sequence: TGTGCCAGCAGTTCCCCATACAATGAGCAGTTCTTC.

This clonotype appeared a few times. V gene TRBV27 combines with J gene TRBJ2-7; either TRBD1 or TRBD2 may fit D (5 bases each). Germline V gene sequence: CDR1 MNHEY, CDR2 SMNVEV (reference sequence). This CDR3 is built from 15 residues. The ends were cut back, 6 bases at V and 2 bases at J, with 17 bases in the middle. The CDR3 coding sequence is TGTGCCAGCAGCAGTGGGGGACGCACACCCTACGAGCAGTACTTC. Amino acids: CASSSGGRTPYEQYF.

V usage is TRBV28 and J usage is TRBJ2-3; perhaps TRBD1 as D (5 bases). This CDR3 is 16 amino acids long. Germline V gives CDR1 MDHEN, CDR2 SYDVKM. Trimming shortened V by 4 bases and J by 2 bases, and 16 bases separated the two germline ends. This CDR3 reads CASSSETRVLTDTQYF. The DNA for the CDR3 is TGTGCCAGCAGTTCCGAGACCAGGGTACTCACAGATACGCAGTATTTT.

The genes are TRBV20-1 and TRBJ1-5; D ambiguous. Trimming stripped 3 bases from V and 5 bases from J, with 14 bases between. Looked up from germline, CDR1 is DFQATT and CDR2 is SNEGSKA (reference sequence). The CDR3 totals 14 residues. CDR3 DNA: TGCAGTGCTAGTGTTACCCCACAGTATCAGCCCCAGCATTTT. Translation gives CSASVTPQYQPQHF.

The J gene is TRBJ2-7, the V gene TRBV9, with a possible D match to TRBD1 (6 bases). CDR3 length equals 14 residues. V shed 0 bases and J shed 2 bases, with 9 bases lying between them. CDR1 and CDR2 (germline): SGDLS, YYNGEE. For the CDR3, the DNA is TGTGCCAGCAGCGTAGAGGGGGACGCCTACGAGCAGTACTTC. Protein sequence: CASSVEGDAYEQYF.

This clonotype was seen just once. The rearrangement joins TRBV20-1 to TRBJ2-3; TRBD2 matches 11 bases. The germline V gene encodes CDR1 DFQATT and CDR2 SNEGSKA (reference sequence). This CDR3 region has 17 residues. The J segment lost 5 bases and the V segment lost 0 bases, leaving 10 bases of the junction unmatched. CDR3 sequence (DNA): TGCAGTGCTAGAGATCGGGTTAGCGGGAGGGCTGGAGATACGCAGTATTTT. Translated: CSARDRVSGRAGDTQYF.

The J gene is TRBJ2-7, the V gene TRBV20-1; TRBD2 matches 9 bases. This CDR3 is 12 amino acids long. The J segment lost 4 bases and the V segment lost 3 bases, leaving 1 base of the junction unmatched. Per the germline V gene, CDR1 is DFQATT and CDR2 is SNEGSKA (reference sequence). CDR3 DNA: TGCAGTGCTAGGCGGGAGGGTTACGAGCAGTACTTC. It yields the protein CSARREGYEQYF.